This T cell receptor beta chain came from a study of OX40 agonist ivuxolimab in advanced cancers. As for the study more broadly: Ivuxolimab, which targeted the costimulatory receptor OX40 (CD134), was an agonistic, fully human IgG2 monoclonal antibody. Intravenous ivuxolimab was administered to patients every 2 weeks at six dose levels: 0.01, 0.1, 0.3, 1.5, 3 and 10 mg/kg. Of the approximately 50 dose-escalation patients, hepatocellular carcinoma was present in some 19, melanoma in around 15, renal cell carcinoma in 9 and head and neck cancer in 9. A male proportion of around 83% and a mean age of about 60 years, ranging from roughly 23 to 85, were recorded for the dose-escalation cohort. Patients were allowed to have had prior anti-PD-1, anti-PD-L1 or anti-CTLA-4 therapy, and around 40% of the dose-escalation patients had previously received checkpoint inhibitors. Partial responses were achieved by three dose-escalation patients, of whom one had hepatocellular carcinoma and two had cutaneous melanoma. Peripheral TCRbeta sequencing aimed to test whether ivuxolimab altered TCR sequence diversity and caused clonal T-cell expansion. The monotherapy dose-escalation portion (N of about 47 patients) of the phase I ivuxolimab trial is reported in the paper.

Genomic DNA was isolated from the sorted cells so that the TCRbeta CDR3 region could be sequenced. The immunoSEQ Assay was used to sequence the TCRbeta CDR3 regions. Not all clones reach the TCRdb copy of this immuneACCESS table, which keeps in-frame sequences only. Checked studies attribute under half of the gap to unresolved V genes and leave the rest unexplained. Here the sample has roughly 60,000 clones; around 84% occur a single time. Over 2% of the sample is in the top ten clones. As to this clone: Its antigen remains undetermined. A junction end diverges from the germline sequence, so it may reflect a read error.

Results the study describes overall, beyond this receptor: Which antigens the clonally expanded peripheral T cells were specific for was not determined. Low levels of normalized T-cell clonal expansion were also seen in some nonresponding patients. At doses from 0.1 to 3.0 mg/kg, clonal expansion was seen in both CD4+ and CD8+ blood T cells between baseline and week 6. On average, CD8+ T cells showed more expanded clones than CD4+ T cells after ivuxolimab. Partial responders in the 0.1-3.0 mg/kg groups had among the lowest normalized peripheral clonal expansion, especially among CD8+ T cells.

The trial excluded patients who had a history of autoimmune disease or who were on systemic immunosuppression. Peripheral blood for TCR sequencing was drawn from every dose cohort at baseline, at cycle 4 day 1 and at cycle 7 day 1. The samples were drawn from a first-in-human, open-label, multicenter phase I dose-escalation trial of ivuxolimab. Adults with locally advanced or metastatic head and neck squamous cell, hepatocellular, melanoma or renal cell carcinoma were enrolled in the trial. CD4+ and CD8+ T cells were sorted separately from peripheral blood before TCR sequencing. This receptor was identified in an adult with an advanced solid tumor such as melanoma, head and neck, liver or kidney cancer. Sequenced material: CD4+ or CD8+ T cells sorted from blood, taken in a trial of the OX40 agonist ivuxolimab.

The bases are TGCTGGGGGGGCAGGACTGAAGCTTTCTTT. The encoded protein is CWGGRTEAFF. The chain links TRBV7-7 with TRBJ1-1, and TRBD1 may be the D gene, going by 6 matching bases. The CDR3 sequence holds 10 residues, the cysteine and phenylalanine included. Only the CDR3 part of the read is kept: 30 bases, read in frame from the first base. CDR1 and CDR2 are drawn from the germline V gene (reference sequence): SSHAT, FNYEAQ.